These 26 T cell receptor beta chains share one sample of origin, sequenced in a study of blood T cell repertoires in COVID-19. The data were produced by immunoSEQ multiplex PCR, yet TCRdb's version contains in-frame clones alone and is incomplete. The sample consists of roughly 340,000 clones, about 90% of them appearing once. What was sequenced was peripheral blood. The receptors come from a woman aged 18-29 years who had recovered from COVID-19.

The chain joins TRBV9 to TRBJ1-2; 10 nucleotides match TRBD1. V lost 3 bases and J lost 8; bases outside the gene matches: 10. The CDR3 is 15 residues long. The germline gives CDR1 SGDLS, CDR2 YYNGEE. The CDR3 is CASSERQGAIGGYTF. The CDR3 coding sequence is TGTGCCAGCAGCGAGCGACAGGGGGCTATTGGGGGCTACACCTTC.

This rearrangement joins TRBV30 to TRBJ1-4, with D unresolved. Trimming took 2 bases from V and 11 from J, leaving 15 bases between them. Germline lookup yields CDR1 GTSNPN and CDR2 SVGIG (reference sequence). CDR3 length: 13 amino acids. The CDR3, as DNA: TGTGCCTGGAGTACCGAGGCCCTAAGCAAACTGTTTTTT. This translates into CAWSTEALSKLFF.

This CDR3 reads CASKGFIQGTGDEKLFF. The CDR3, as DNA: TGCGCCAGCAAGGGATTTATACAGGGGACAGGGGATGAAAAACTGTTTTTT. The chain is built from TRBV10-1 and TRBJ1-4; 10 bases fit TRBD1. CDR1 and CDR2 (germline): WNHNN, SYGVQD (reference sequence). The CDR3 has 17 residues. The V gene end was trimmed by 7 bases and the J gene end by 6 bases; junction bases not matched to a gene: 14.

This sequence joins TRBV2 and TRBJ2-2; a possible D gene is TRBD1 (6 bases). The length of the CDR3 is 15 residues. V was clipped by 3 bases and J by 5 bases, with 13 bases between them. Germline V CDR1 and CDR2: SNHLY, FYNNEI. CDR3: CASSDTGSRTGELFF. For the CDR3, the DNA is TGTGCCAGCAGTGACACAGGGTCGAGAACCGGGGAGCTGTTTTTT. Looking up the rest from reference TRBV2 and TRBJ2-2 gives the full variable domain: EPEVTQTPSHQVTQMGQEVILRCVPISNHLYFYWYRQILGQKVEFLVSFYNNEISEKSEIFDDQFSVERPDGSNFTLKIRSTKLEDSAMYFCASSDTGSRTGELFFGEGSRLTVL.

This rearrangement joins TRBV21-1 to TRBJ1-2; TRBD1 was called by the table and not checked on the DNA. TRBV21-1 is given as a pseudogene. This CDR3 is 14 amino acids long. The CDR3 is CASPGQGTNYGYTF. The CDR3 coding sequence is TGTGCCAGTCCGGGACAGGGCACTAACTATGGCTACACCTTC.

This chain joins TRBV19 and TRBJ2-5, with 10 bases lining up with TRBD1. V gave up 7 bases and J gave up 5 bases; unmatched junction bases: 4. Germline CDR1 LNHDA, CDR2 SQIVND (reference sequence). The CDR3 totals 13 residues. CDR3 DNA: TGTGCCAGTACCCCGGGACAGGGGGAGACCCAGTACTTC. It is translated as CASTPGQGETQYF.

This clone was seen just once. The chain has TRBV9 and TRBJ2-1; D uncertain. Deletions cut 2 bases from V and 9 bases from J, with 6 bases between. This CDR3 has 11 residues. From germline, CDR1 is SGDLS and CDR2 YYNGEE. The CDR3 region has the DNA TGTGCCAGCAGCGTCGGAGTTGAGCAGTTCTTC. Its translation is CASSVGVEQFF. Drawing the rest from reference TRBV9 and TRBJ2-1, the complete variable domain is DSGVTQTPKHLITATGQRVTLRCSPRSGDLSVYWYQQSLDQGLQFLIQYYNGEERAKGNILERFSAQQFPDLHSELNLSSLELGDSALYFCASSVGVEQFFGPGTRLTVL.

The V call is TRBV7-9, the J call TRBJ2-1; a possible D gene is TRBD1 (5 bases). This CDR3 is built from 17 residues. Per germline, CDR1 SEHNR and CDR2 FQNEAQ (reference sequence). The ends were cut back, 4 bases at V and 5 bases at J, with 21 bases in the middle. The CDR3 here is CASSSSADRGPHNEQFF. CDR3 bases: TGTGCCAGCAGCTCCTCCGCGGATAGGGGCCCCCACAATGAGCAGTTCTTC. Looking up the rest from reference TRBV7-9 and TRBJ2-1 gives the full variable domain: DTGVSQNPRHKITKRGQNVTFRCDPISEHNRLYWYRQTLGQGPEFLTYFQNEAQLEKSRLLSDRFSAERPKGSFSTLEIQRTEQGDSAMYLCASSSSADRGPHNEQFFGPGTRLTVL.

The genes are TRBV5-4 and TRBJ2-1; 7 bases match TRBD2. Germline V gene sequence: CDR1 SGHNT, CDR2 YYREEE (reference sequence). The junction had 7 bases not matched to a gene; V was cut back by 4 bases and J by 9 bases. This CDR3 contains 13 residues. CDR3 coding DNA: TGTGCCAGCAGCGGGGACTACCGGGGTGAGCAGTTCTTC. It is translated as CASSGDYRGEQFF.

The gene calls are TRBV1 and TRBJ2-7; the table names TRBD2, a call not compared with the DNA. TRBV1 is a pseudogene segment. The CDR3 runs 15 residues. The CDR3 DNA is TGCACCAGCAGCCAAGACGACGGATGCCGGGGCGAGCAGTACGTC. Translated, it gives CTSSQDDGCRGEQYV.

This chain joins TRBV6-5 and TRBJ1-3, with D tentatively TRBD1 (6 bases). The CDR3 length is 14 residues. Germline V CDR1 and CDR2: MNHEY, SVGAGI. Trimming pared 4 bases from V and 4 bases from J, leaving 11 bases between. CDR3 bases: TGTGCCAGCAGTTCAGGGGTAGTGGGAAACACCATATATTTT. This codes for CASSSGVVGNTIYF.

This clone turned up a few times. The chain combines TRBV23-1 with TRBJ1-1; 10 bases fit TRBD1. TRBV23-1 qualifies as an ORF whose function is uncertain. V trimming: 8 bases; J trimming: 4 bases; junction bases outside the gene matches: 16. The CDR3 runs 17 residues. CDR3 amino acids: CASAINGGTGDCTEAFF. The CDR3 DNA follows: TGCGCCAGCGCAATTAACGGGGGGACAGGGGACTGCACTGAAGCTTTCTTT.

This clone occurred once. The chain links TRBV5-8 to TRBJ1-5; D gene unclear. Trimming left V 3 bases short and J 2 bases short, with 9 bases between. The CDR3 totals 14 residues. CDR1 and CDR2 (germline): SGHTS, YDEGEE. CDR3 nucleotide sequence: TGTGCCAGCAGCTCGAGGATCGGCAATCAGCCCCAGCATTTT. Its protein is CASSSRIGNQPQHF.

The rearrangement uses TRBV27 and TRBJ1-2; unclear D gene. This CDR3 region has 13 residues. Germline V gene data show CDR1 as MNHEY and CDR2 as SMNVEV (reference sequence). Trimming removed 6 bases from V and 4 bases from J, with 12 bases in between. The CDR3 is CASRSGHRYGYTF. The CDR3 coding sequence is TGTGCCAGCAGGTCCGGTCATCGCTATGGCTACACCTTC.

This chain links TRBV27 with TRBJ2-7; 8 nucleotides line up with TRBD1. CDR1 is MNHEY, CDR2 SMNVEV, per germline (reference sequence). Losses at the gene ends were 3 bases for V and 3 bases for J; bases not matched to a gene: 10. CDR3 size: 16 residues. The CDR3: CASSFPDRALIYEQYV. The DNA of the CDR3 is TGTGCCAGCAGTTTCCCGGACAGGGCCTTGATCTACGAGCAGTACGTC.

The chain employs TRBV18 and TRBJ2-3; tentatively, D is TRBD2 (6 bases). This CDR3 contains 18 residues. Germline CDR1 is KGHSH and CDR2 is LQKENI. V was shortened by 3 bases and J by 0 bases, with 19 bases between the two germline ends. The CDR3 is CASSPPGLPSDSTDTQYF. The CDR3 nucleotides are TGTGCCAGCTCACCGCCGGGACTCCCGTCGGATAGCACAGATACGCAGTATTTT.

The gene calls are TRBV7-9 and TRBJ2-7; tentatively, D is TRBD2 (6 bases). V gave up 1 base and J gave up 7 bases, with 11 bases separating them. This CDR3 is 13 amino acids long. Germline-derived CDR1 and CDR2 are SEHNR and FQNEAQ (reference sequence). CDR3 amino acids: CASSLGRDREQYV. CDR3 nucleotide sequence: TGTGCCAGCAGCTTAGGGAGGGACCGGGAGCAGTACGTC.

A single count supports this clone. The chain links TRBV6-5 to TRBJ1-3; the match to TRBD1 covers 8 bases. Per germline, CDR1 MNHEY and CDR2 SVGAGI. Losses at the gene ends were 6 bases for V and 4 bases for J; bases not matched to a gene: 8. The CDR3 has 15 amino acids. The chain's CDR3 is CASRRTGSNGNTIYF. CDR3 nucleotides: TGTGCCAGCAGGAGGACAGGGTCGAACGGAAACACCATATATTTT.

The rearrangement uses TRBV7-2 and TRBJ1-2, with D possibly being TRBD1 (5 bases). Germline loops: CDR1 SGHTA, CDR2 FQGNSA. This CDR3 has 14 amino acids. V dropped 2 bases and J dropped 6 bases, with 13 bases sitting between them. Here the CDR3 DNA reads TGTGCCAGCAGCTTAAAGTCGGGGGGAAATGGCTACACCTTC. Protein sequence: CASSLKSGGNGYTF.

J is TRBJ2-2 and V is TRBV27; TRBD2 agrees at 8 bases. CDR3 length: 16 residues. Per germline, CDR1 MNHEY and CDR2 SMNVEV (reference sequence). The trim removed 3 bases at V and 4 bases at J, leaving 7 bases unmatched. The DNA of the CDR3 is TGTGCCAGCAGTTTTCGGGCGGGAGGCCCCACCGGGGAGCTGTTTTTT. Residues: CASSFRAGGPTGELFF.

The chain links TRBV7-6 to TRBJ2-3, with TRBD2 identical over 10 bases. The CDR3 runs 18 residues. V was clipped by 6 bases and J by 4 bases; unmatched bases: 16. The V gene's germline CDR1 is SGHVS and CDR2 FNYEAQ. CDR3 sequence: CASSHSLAGVGGADTQYF. For the CDR3, the DNA is TGTGCCAGCAGTCACTCGCTAGCGGGGGTCGGGGGCGCAGATACGCAGTATTTT.

This clone has just one count. This sequence joins TRBV4-3 and TRBJ1-2; 8 bases line up with TRBD1. This CDR3 has 16 amino acids. Germline lookup yields CDR1 LGHNA and CDR2 YSLEER. With 4 bases clipped from V and 8 bases from J, the junction kept 15 bases outside the gene matches. The CDR3 loop is CASSPAGRQGPRGYTF. CDR3 nucleotide sequence: TGCGCCAGCAGCCCGGCGGGAAGACAGGGGCCTCGCGGCTACACCTTC.

This sequence joins TRBV5-6 and TRBJ2-1; 8 nucleotides match TRBD2. The CDR3 loop spans 15 amino acids. The germline CDR1 and CDR2 sequences are SGHDT and YYEEEE. V shed 4 bases and J 9 bases; nucleotides not matched to a gene: 12. The CDR3 DNA sequence: TGTGCCAGCAGCCCTAGCGGGTCCCATGGCAGTGAGCAGTTCTTC. Translated: CASSPSGSHGSEQFF.

This clone has just one count. This same CDR3 is encoded by further DNA sequences in the sample. The chain couples TRBV6-5 to TRBJ2-2; perhaps TRBD1 as D (5 bases). There are 14 residues in the CDR3. Germline V gene lookup returns CDR1 MNHEY and CDR2 SVGAGI. V gave up 4 bases and J gave up 2 bases, with 8 bases separating them. CDR3 amino acids: CASSSQGNTGELFF. Here the CDR3 DNA reads TGTGCCAGCAGTTCGCAGGGTAACACCGGGGAGCTGTTTTTT.

The rearrangement joins TRBV7-9 to TRBJ2-7; 8 bases map to TRBD1. The trim removed 1 base at V and 4 bases at J, leaving 6 bases unmatched. Germline loops: CDR1 SEHNR, CDR2 FQNEAQ (reference sequence). The CDR3 has 15 amino acids. In DNA form, the CDR3 reads TGTGCCAGCAGCTTAGGACAGGGGCCCTTATACGAGCAGTACGTC. As protein: CASSLGQGPLYEQYV.

The V gene is TRBV6-2 or TRBV6-3, the J gene TRBJ1-4; weak D call: TRBD1 (5 bases). Trimming cost V 6 bases and J 0 bases, with 14 bases left between them. Germline V gene lookup returns CDR1 MNHEY and CDR2 SVGEGT. This CDR3 spans 16 amino acids. The CDR3 region is CASSPTESATNEKLFF. In DNA, the CDR3 is TGTGCCAGCAGCCCGACAGAAAGCGCAACTAATGAAAAACTGTTTTTT.